The T cell receptor beta chain under discussion was sequenced for a study of cytomegalovirus exposure and HLA in healthy donors. The PCR ran on 60 Vbeta and 13 Jbeta primers. The data were produced by immunoSEQ multiplex PCR, yet TCRdb's version contains in-frame clones alone and is incomplete. This sample has approximately 170,000 clones, with approximately 81% found just once. Trimming removed 0 bases from V and 1 base from J, with 14 bases in between. The CDR3 is 16 residues long. Germline V gene sequence: CDR1 GTSNPN, CDR2 SVGIG (reference sequence). The sequenced sample was PBMCs. This chain links TRBV30 with TRBJ2-3; D might be TRBD2 (5 bases). The receptor comes from a male donor in good health and CMV-seronegative. The CDR3 bases are TGTGCCTGGAGTGTACTAGGGCTAACGGGCACAGATACGCAGTATTTT. Residues: CAWSVLGLTGTDTQYF.